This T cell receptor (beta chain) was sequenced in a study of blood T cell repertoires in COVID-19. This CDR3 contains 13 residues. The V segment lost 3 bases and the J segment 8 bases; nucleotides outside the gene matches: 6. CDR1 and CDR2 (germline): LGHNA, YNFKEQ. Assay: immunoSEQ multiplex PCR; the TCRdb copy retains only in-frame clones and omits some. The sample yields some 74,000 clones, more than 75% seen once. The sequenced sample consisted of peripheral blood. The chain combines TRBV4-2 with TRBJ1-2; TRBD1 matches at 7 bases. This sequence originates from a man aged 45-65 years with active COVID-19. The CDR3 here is CASSQGQSIGYTF. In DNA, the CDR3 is TGTGCCAGCAGCCAGGGACAGTCCATAGGCTACACCTTC.